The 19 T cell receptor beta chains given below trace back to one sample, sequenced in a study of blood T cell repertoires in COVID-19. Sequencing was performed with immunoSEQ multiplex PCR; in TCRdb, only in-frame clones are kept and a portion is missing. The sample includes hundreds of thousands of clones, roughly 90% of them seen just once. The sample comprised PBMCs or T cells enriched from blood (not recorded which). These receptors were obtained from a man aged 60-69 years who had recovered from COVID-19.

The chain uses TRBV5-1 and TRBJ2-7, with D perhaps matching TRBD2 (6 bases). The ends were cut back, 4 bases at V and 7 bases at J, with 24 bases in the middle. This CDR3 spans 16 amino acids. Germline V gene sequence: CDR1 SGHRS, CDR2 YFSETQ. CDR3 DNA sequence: TGCGCCAGCAGCCCCCGCGGGACCCCCCCTGGGGGGGAGCAGTACTTC. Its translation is CASSPRGTPPGGEQYF.

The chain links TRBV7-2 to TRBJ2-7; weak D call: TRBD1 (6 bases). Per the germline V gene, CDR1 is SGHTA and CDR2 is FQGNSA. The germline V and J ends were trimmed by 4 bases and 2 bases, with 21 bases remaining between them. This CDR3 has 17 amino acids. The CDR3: CASSSPGALSPPYEQYF. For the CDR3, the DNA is TGTGCCAGCAGCTCGCCAGGGGCGCTATCCCCCCCCTACGAGCAGTACTTC.

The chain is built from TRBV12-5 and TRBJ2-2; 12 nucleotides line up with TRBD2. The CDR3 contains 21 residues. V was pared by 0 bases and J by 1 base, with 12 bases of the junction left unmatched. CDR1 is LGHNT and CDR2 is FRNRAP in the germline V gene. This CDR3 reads CASGLVGSGLAGFLNTGELFF. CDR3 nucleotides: TGTGCTAGTGGTTTGGTCGGAAGCGGACTAGCGGGATTCTTGAACACCGGGGAGCTGTTTTTT.

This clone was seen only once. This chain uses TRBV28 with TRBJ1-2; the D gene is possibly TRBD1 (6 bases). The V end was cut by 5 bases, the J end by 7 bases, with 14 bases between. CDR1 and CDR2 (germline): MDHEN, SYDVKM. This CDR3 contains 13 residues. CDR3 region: CASSPQQGSGYTF. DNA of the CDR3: TGTGCCAGCAGTCCCCAACAGGGTTCTGGCTACACCTTC.

CDR3 nucleotides: TGCGCCAGCAGCCCCATAGAGGGAAGGTCGGAGACCCAGTACTTC. This translates into CASSPIEGRSETQYF. The rearrangement links TRBV5-1 to TRBJ2-5; D is perhaps TRBD2 (5 bases). The CDR3 runs 15 residues. Germline V CDR1 and CDR2: SGHRS, YFSETQ. V lost 4 bases to trimming and J lost 5 bases, with 18 bases between them.

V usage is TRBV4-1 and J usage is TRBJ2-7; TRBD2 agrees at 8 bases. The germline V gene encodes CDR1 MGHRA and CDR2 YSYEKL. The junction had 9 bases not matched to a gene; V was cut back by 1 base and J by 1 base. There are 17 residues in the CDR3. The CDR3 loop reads CASSQVWLAGVSYEQYF. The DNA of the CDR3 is TGCGCCAGCAGCCAAGTTTGGCTAGCGGGTGTATCCTACGAGCAGTACTTC.

The CDR3 bases are TGTGCCAGCAGCCTGAGAGGGACAGGGGGCGATGAGACCCAGTACTTC. As protein: CASSLRGTGGDETQYF. The gene calls are TRBV7-2 and TRBJ2-5, with TRBD1 matching over 12 bases. Germline V gene lookup returns CDR1 SGHTA and CDR2 FQGNSA. The CDR3 totals 16 residues. With 5 bases clipped from V and 5 bases from J, the junction kept 9 bases outside the gene matches.

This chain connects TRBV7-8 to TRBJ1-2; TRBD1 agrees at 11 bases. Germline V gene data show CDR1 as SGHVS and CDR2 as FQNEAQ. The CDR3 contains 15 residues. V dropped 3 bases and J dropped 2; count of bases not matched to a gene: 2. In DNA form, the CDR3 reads TGTGCCAGCAGCTTCGGGACAGGGGGGAACTATGGCTACACCTTC. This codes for CASSFGTGGNYGYTF.

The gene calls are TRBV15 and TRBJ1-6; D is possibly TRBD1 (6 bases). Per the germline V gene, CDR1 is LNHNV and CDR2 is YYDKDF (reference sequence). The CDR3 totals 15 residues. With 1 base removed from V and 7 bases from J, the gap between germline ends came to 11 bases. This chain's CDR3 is CATSRGGQTNSPLHF. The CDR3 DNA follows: TGTGCCACCAGCAGAGGCGGACAGACAAATTCACCCCTCCACTTT.

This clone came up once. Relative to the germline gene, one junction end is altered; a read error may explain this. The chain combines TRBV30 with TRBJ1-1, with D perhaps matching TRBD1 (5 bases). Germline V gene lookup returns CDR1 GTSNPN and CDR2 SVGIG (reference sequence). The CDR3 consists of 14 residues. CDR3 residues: CAWSYTGPNIEAFF. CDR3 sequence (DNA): TGTGCCTGGAGTTATACAGGACCGAACATTGAAGCTTTCTTT.

The CDR3 is CASSSQGQINEKLFF. CDR3 bases: TGTGCCAGCAGCTCCCAGGGACAGATAAATGAAAAACTGTTTTTT. The chain has TRBV7-9 and TRBJ1-4; TRBD1 aligns across 7 bases. The CDR3 covers 15 residues. The germline V gene encodes CDR1 SEHNR and CDR2 FQNEAQ (reference sequence). V lost 4 bases and J lost 5; bases outside the gene matches: 7.

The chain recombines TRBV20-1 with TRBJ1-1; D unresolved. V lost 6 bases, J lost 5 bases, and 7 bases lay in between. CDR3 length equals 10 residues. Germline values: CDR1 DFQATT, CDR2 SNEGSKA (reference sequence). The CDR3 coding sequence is TGCAGTGCAACCAGGACTGAAGCTTTCTTT. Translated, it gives CSATRTEAFF.

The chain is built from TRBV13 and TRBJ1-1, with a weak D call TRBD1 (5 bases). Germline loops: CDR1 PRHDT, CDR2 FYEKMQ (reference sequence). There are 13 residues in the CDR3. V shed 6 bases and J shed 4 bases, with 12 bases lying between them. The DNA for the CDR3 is TGTGCCAGCAGGGGGCGTCTGCGCACTGAAGCTTTCTTT. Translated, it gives CASRGRLRTEAFF.

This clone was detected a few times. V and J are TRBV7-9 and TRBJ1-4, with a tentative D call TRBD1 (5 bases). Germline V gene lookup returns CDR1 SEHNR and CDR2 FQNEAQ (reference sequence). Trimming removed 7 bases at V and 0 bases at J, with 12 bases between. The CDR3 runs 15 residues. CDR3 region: CASTPGGSTNEKLFF. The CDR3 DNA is TGTGCCAGCACCCCCGGGGGGTCAACTAATGAAAAACTGTTTTTT.

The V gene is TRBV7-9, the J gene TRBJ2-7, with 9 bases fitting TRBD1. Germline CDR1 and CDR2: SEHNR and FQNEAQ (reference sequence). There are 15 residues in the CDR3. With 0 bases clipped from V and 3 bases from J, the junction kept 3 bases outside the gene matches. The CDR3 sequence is CASSLAGTGFYEQYF. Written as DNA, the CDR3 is TGTGCCAGCAGCTTAGCTGGGACAGGGTTCTACGAGCAGTACTTC.

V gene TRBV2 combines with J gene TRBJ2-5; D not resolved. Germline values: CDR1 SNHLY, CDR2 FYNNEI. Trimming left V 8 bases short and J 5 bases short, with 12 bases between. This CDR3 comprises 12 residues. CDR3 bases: TGTGCCAGCGCCACATCTCTGGAGACCCAGTACTTC. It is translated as CASATSLETQYF.

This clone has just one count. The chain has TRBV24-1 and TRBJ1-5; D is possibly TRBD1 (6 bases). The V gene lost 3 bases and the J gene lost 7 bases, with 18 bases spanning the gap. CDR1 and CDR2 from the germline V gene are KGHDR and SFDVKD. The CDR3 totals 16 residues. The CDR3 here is CATSDTGTKLTQPQHF. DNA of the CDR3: TGTGCCACCAGTGATACAGGGACGAAATTGACCCAGCCCCAGCATTTT.

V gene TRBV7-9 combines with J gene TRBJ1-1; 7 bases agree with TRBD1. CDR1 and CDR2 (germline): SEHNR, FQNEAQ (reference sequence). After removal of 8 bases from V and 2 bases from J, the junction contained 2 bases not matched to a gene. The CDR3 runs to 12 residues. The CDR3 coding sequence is TGTGCCAGCCGACAGGGCAACACTGAAGCTTTCTTT. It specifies CASRQGNTEAFF.

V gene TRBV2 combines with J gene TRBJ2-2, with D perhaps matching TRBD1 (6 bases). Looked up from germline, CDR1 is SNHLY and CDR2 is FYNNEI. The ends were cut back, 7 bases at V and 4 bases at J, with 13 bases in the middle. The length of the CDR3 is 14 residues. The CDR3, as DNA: TGTGCCAGCAAGTTGGAAGGGGGCACCGGGGAGCTGTTTTTT. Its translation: CASKLEGGTGELFF.